This entry lists 25 T cell receptor beta chains sequenced from one sample in a study of blood T cell repertoires in COVID-19. Some clones are missing from TCRdb's copy, which holds only in-frame ones; the method was immunoSEQ multiplex PCR. Of some 310,000 clones in the sample, around 87% were seen once. The sample comprised peripheral blood. Receptor source: a woman aged 40 to 49 with COVID-19, enrolled during active disease.

The chain links TRBV30 to TRBJ2-5; maybe TRBD1 (5 bases). CDR1 and CDR2 (germline): GTSNPN, SVGIG (reference sequence). The V end was cut by 4 bases, the J end by 5 bases, with 8 bases between. The CDR3 consists of 11 residues. CDR3 DNA: TGTGCCTGGAAAGGGGCCGAGACCCAGTACTTC. This codes for CAWKGAETQYF.

The chain links TRBV5-1 to TRBJ1-1, with 9 positions matching TRBD1. V shed 2 bases, J shed 1 base, and the junction held 3 bases outside the gene matches. The CDR3 runs to 15 residues. CDR1 is SGHRS, CDR2 YFSETQ, per germline. CDR3 sequence (DNA): TGCGCCAGCAGCTTCATGGGACAGGGGAACACTGAAGCTTTCTTT. Translating it yields CASSFMGQGNTEAFF.

The chain recombines TRBV3-1 (or the pseudogene TRBV3-2) with TRBJ1-6; D is unclear. Trimming removed 0 bases at V and 11 bases at J, with 14 bases between. The germline CDR1 and CDR2 sequences are LGHDT and YNNKEL (reference sequence). This CDR3 is 15 amino acids long. The CDR3 spells CASSQERNTRAPLHF. The CDR3 nucleotides read TGTGCCAGCAGCCAAGAGAGGAACACTCGGGCACCCCTCCACTTT.

J is TRBJ1-5 and V is TRBV5-1; TRBD1 matches at 9 bases. Losses at the gene ends were 5 bases for V and 0 bases for J; bases not matched to a gene: 9. This CDR3 has 17 residues. Germline assignment: CDR1 SGHRS and CDR2 YFSETQ. The DNA for the CDR3 is TGCGCCAGCAGTCCGGGACAGGGATTGGATAGCAATCAGCCCCAGCATTTT. This codes for CASSPGQGLDSNQPQHF.

V and J are TRBV5-5 and TRBJ1-2; 10 bases fit TRBD1. The CDR3 totals 15 residues. From germline, CDR1 is SGHKS and CDR2 YYEKEE (reference sequence). V was clipped by 5 bases and J by 4 bases; unmatched bases: 8. This chain's CDR3 is CASSSGTGAVYGYTF. The CDR3 DNA sequence: TGTGCCAGCAGTTCCGGGACAGGGGCGGTCTATGGCTACACCTTC. The whole variable domain, remainder taken from reference TRBV5-5 and TRBJ1-2, is DAGVTQSPTHLIKTRGQQVTLRCSPISGHKSVSWYQQVLGQGPQFIFQYYEKEERGRGNFPDRFSARQFPNYSSELNVNALLLGDSALYLCASSSGTGAVYGYTFGSGTRLTVV.

V and J are TRBV30 and TRBJ1-2; the D is unclear. V was trimmed by 0 bases and J by 0 bases, leaving 5 bases between them. Germline CDR1 reads GTSNPN; CDR2 reads SVGIG (reference sequence). This CDR3 is 13 amino acids long. The CDR3 region is CAWSVRANYGYTF. In DNA form, the CDR3 reads TGTGCCTGGAGTGTACGAGCTAACTATGGCTACACCTTC.

The chain joins TRBV27 to TRBJ1-1; D may be TRBD1 (5 bases). V gave up 0 bases and J gave up 1 base, with 15 bases separating them. Germline CDR1 MNHEY, CDR2 SMNVEV (reference sequence). The CDR3 loop spans 17 amino acids. CDR3 sequence (DNA): TGTGCCAGCAGTTTATCGAATCCGACAGTTCCGAACACTGAAGCTTTCTTT. Amino acids: CASSLSNPTVPNTEAFF.

The rearrangement uses TRBV29-1 and TRBJ1-3, with D uncertain. The CDR3 runs 16 residues. V lost 6 bases and J 1 base, leaving 19 bases between the germline ends. CDR1 is SQVTM, CDR2 ANQGSEA, per germline. CDR3 coding DNA: TGCAGCGTCGAATCCCACAGCCGGGAGTCTGGAAACACCATATATTTT. Encoded protein: CSVESHSRESGNTIYF.

The V call is TRBV9, the J call TRBJ2-1, with 14 positions matching TRBD2. V shed 4 bases, J shed 0 bases, and the junction held 12 bases outside the gene matches. The CDR3 is made up of 20 amino acids. Germline lookup yields CDR1 SGDLS and CDR2 YYNGEE. CDR3 bases: TGTGCCAGCAGCCTAGGGAGTGGGACTAGCGGGGGTAGCTCCTACAATGAGCAGTTCTTC. It encodes CASSLGSGTSGGSSYNEQFF.

CDR3 residues: CASSLGWGLNTEAFF. The CDR3 region has the DNA TGTGCCAGCAGCTTAGGCTGGGGGCTGAACACTGAAGCTTTCTTT. This sequence joins TRBV7-2 and TRBJ1-1; the D gene is possibly TRBD1 (6 bases). Germline values: CDR1 SGHTA, CDR2 FQGNSA. The V gene lost 1 base and the J gene lost 0 bases, with 9 bases spanning the gap. This CDR3 region has 15 residues. The full variable domain, completed using reference TRBV7-2 and TRBJ1-1, is GAGVSQSPSNKVTEKGKDVELRCDPISGHTALYWYRQSLGQGLEFLIYFQGNSAPDKSGLPSDRFSAERTGGSVSTLTIQRTQQEDSAVYLCASSLGWGLNTEAFFGQGTRLTVV.

The chain recombines TRBV6-5 with TRBJ1-4, with TRBD1 matching over 7 bases. V shed 6 bases, J shed 8 bases, and the junction held 6 bases outside the gene matches. CDR1 MNHEY and CDR2 SVGAGI come from the germline V gene. CDR3 size: 13 residues. The CDR3 nucleotides read TGTGCCAGCAGCCGGACAGGTCACGAAAAACTGTTTTTT. It translates to CASSRTGHEKLFF.

V and J are TRBV27 and TRBJ1-1; D might be TRBD1 (5 bases). CDR1 MNHEY and CDR2 SMNVEV come from the germline V gene (reference sequence). V was pared by 4 bases and J by 5 bases, with 17 bases between. CDR3 length: 15 amino acids. CDR3 loop: CASSSLPGGWTEAFF. CDR3 bases: TGTGCCAGCAGTTCACTCCCTGGGGGGTGGACTGAAGCTTTCTTT.

This chain joins TRBV19 and TRBJ2-5, with 10 bases identical to TRBD1. The V gene end was trimmed by 3 bases and the J gene end by 1 base; junction bases not matched to a gene: 11. The length of the CDR3 is 18 residues. Germline CDR1 is LNHDA and CDR2 is SQIVND (reference sequence). The CDR3 sequence is CASSMPRTGGLIQETQYF. The CDR3 DNA follows: TGTGCCAGTAGTATGCCCCGGACAGGGGGGCTTATCCAAGAGACCCAGTACTTC. The full variable domain, completed using reference TRBV19 and TRBJ2-5, is DGGITQSPKYLFRKEGQNVTLSCEQNLNHDAMYWYRQDPGQGLRLIYYSQIVNDFQKGDIAEGYSVSREKKESFPLTVTSAQKNPTAFYLCASSMPRTGGLIQETQYFGPGTRLLVL.

The V call is TRBV5-4, the J call TRBJ1-1; TRBD1 aligns across 7 bases. Germline V gene data show CDR1 as SGHNT and CDR2 as YYREEE (reference sequence). Trimming at V came to 4 bases and at J to 0 bases, leaving 9 bases not matched to a gene. The CDR3 totals 16 residues. CDR3 nucleotides: TGTGCCAGCAGCCTGGCAGGGGGTCTAGTGAACACTGAAGCTTTCTTT. It is translated as CASSLAGGLVNTEAFF.

Here the CDR3 reads CASSRGLAGQGSEQFF. The CDR3, as DNA: TGCGCCAGCAGCCGCGGACTAGCGGGGCAGGGGAGTGAGCAGTTCTTC. The chain uses TRBV4-3 and TRBJ2-1; TRBD2 aligns across 12 bases. The germline V gene encodes CDR1 LGHNA and CDR2 YSLEER. The CDR3 sequence is 16 residues long. J was trimmed by 9 bases and V by 4 bases; bases with no gene match: 10.

There are a few counts of this clone. The gene calls are TRBV6-2 or TRBV6-3 and TRBJ2-5; D is uncertain. CDR1 and CDR2 (germline): MNHEY, SVGEGT. This CDR3 has 12 amino acids. Trimming stripped 0 bases from V and 6 bases from J, with 5 bases between. CDR3: CASSYSAQTQYF. CDR3 in DNA: TGTGCCAGCAGTTACTCAGCCCAGACCCAGTACTTC.

Only a few counts were recorded for this clone. Sequence at one end of the junction differs from germline and may be a read error. The rearrangement uses TRBV14 and TRBJ2-7; perhaps TRBD1 as D (5 bases). Germline CDR1 SGHDN, CDR2 FVKESK. The CDR3 runs 13 residues. CDR3 protein: CASSQGHTYEQYF. Here the CDR3 DNA reads TGTGCCAGCAGTCAAGGACATACCTACGAGCAGTACTTC.

The genes are TRBV6-5 and TRBJ1-6; 7 nucleotides line up with TRBD1. The CDR3 spans 14 residues. With 2 bases clipped from V and 7 bases from J, the junction kept 2 bases outside the gene matches. Germline V lookup: CDR1 MNHEY, CDR2 SVGAGI. CDR3 sequence reads: CASSYTGVNSPLHF. The CDR3 DNA reads as TGTGCCAGCAGTTACACAGGGGTGAATTCACCCCTCCACTTT.

V usage is TRBV29-1 and J usage is TRBJ2-1, with 10 bases matching TRBD2. Looked up from germline, CDR1 is SQVTM and CDR2 is ANQGSEA. The ends lost 5 bases at V and 0 bases at J; junction bases unmatched: 4. CDR3 length equals 15 residues. The CDR3 here is CSVQGLADSYNEQFF. CDR3 coding DNA: TGCAGCGTTCAAGGACTAGCGGACTCCTACAATGAGCAGTTCTTC.

The rearrangement uses TRBV2 and TRBJ2-5, with D perhaps matching TRBD1 (5 bases). Per germline, CDR1 SNHLY and CDR2 FYNNEI. Trimming stripped 7 bases from V and 0 bases from J, with 12 bases between. The CDR3 is 14 amino acids. The CDR3 protein is CASTFRQYQETQYF. The DNA for the CDR3 is TGTGCCAGCACGTTTCGACAGTACCAAGAGACCCAGTACTTC.

CDR3 sequence: CASGLRGSNQPQHF. The CDR3 DNA is TGTGCCAGCGGACTCAGGGGTAGCAATCAGCCCCAGCATTTT. The chain carries TRBV27 and TRBJ1-5, with D perhaps TRBD1 (6 bases). The CDR3 consists of 14 residues. The germline V gene encodes CDR1 MNHEY and CDR2 SMNVEV (reference sequence). The V end was cut by 8 bases, the J end by 0 bases, with 11 bases between.

This clone was observed a single time. This chain connects TRBV10-3 to TRBJ2-1; weak D call: TRBD1 (7 bases). V was trimmed by 2 bases and J by 7 bases, leaving 9 bases between them. In germline, CDR1 is ENHRY, CDR2 SYGVKD. The CDR3 is made up of 13 amino acids. CDR3 nucleotides: TGTGCCATCAGTGAGCCAGGGGGGAATGAGCAGTTCTTC. Encoded protein: CAISEPGGNEQFF.

The chain joins TRBV5-1 to TRBJ1-2; 12 nucleotides align to TRBD1. The ends lost 0 bases at V and 7 bases at J; junction bases unmatched: 4. Germline V gene data show CDR1 as SGHRS and CDR2 as YFSETQ. CDR3 size: 15 residues. CDR3 nucleotide sequence: TGCGCCAGCAGCTTGGAAGGGACAGGGGGCGGTGGCTACACCTTC. This codes for CASSLEGTGGGGYTF.

This chain joins TRBV27 and TRBJ2-1, with TRBD2 matching over 7 bases. The trim removed 8 bases at V and 6 bases at J, leaving 13 bases unmatched. Germline CDR1 and CDR2: MNHEY and SMNVEV (reference sequence). This CDR3 has 15 amino acids. Here the CDR3 DNA reads TGTGCCAGCGGAGAAGGCGGGAGAGCGCGCAATGAGCAGTTCTTC. This sequence encodes CASGEGGRARNEQFF.

The chain carries TRBV19 and TRBJ1-1, with 8 bases that match TRBD1. Germline V CDR1 and CDR2: LNHDA, SQIVND (reference sequence). The CDR3 consists of 15 residues. V was clipped by 2 bases and J by 2 bases; unmatched bases: 4. The CDR3 protein is CASSIPDRGNTEAFF. CDR3 DNA: TGTGCCAGTAGTATACCCGACAGGGGCAACACTGAAGCTTTCTTT.